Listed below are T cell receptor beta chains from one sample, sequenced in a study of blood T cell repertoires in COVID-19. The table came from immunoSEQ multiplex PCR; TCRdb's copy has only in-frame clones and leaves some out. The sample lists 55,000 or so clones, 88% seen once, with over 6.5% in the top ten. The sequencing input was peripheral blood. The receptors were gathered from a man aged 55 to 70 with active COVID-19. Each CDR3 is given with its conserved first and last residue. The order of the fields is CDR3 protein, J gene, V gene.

cdr3_aa: CASSSKSPLEQYF
j_call: TRBJ2-7
v_call: TRBV2

cdr3_aa: CASSRLMWDTDQETQYF
j_call: TRBJ2-5
v_call: TRBV3-1/TRBV3-2

cdr3_aa: CASSPQGARETQYF
j_call: TRBJ2-5
v_call: TRBV11-2

cdr3_aa: CASGAGGFGNTIYF
j_call: TRBJ1-3
v_call: TRBV9

cdr3_aa: CATSRDKGADTQYF
j_call: TRBJ2-3
v_call: TRBV15

cdr3_aa: CAWSRGLAPRNEQFF
j_call: TRBJ2-1
v_call: TRBV30

cdr3_aa: CASSLEAQTEAFF
j_call: TRBJ1-1
v_call: TRBV27

cdr3_aa: CASSAGRGYQPQHF
j_call: TRBJ1-5
v_call: TRBV19

cdr3_aa: CASSPGLAGADTQYF
j_call: TRBJ2-3
v_call: TRBV11-2

cdr3_aa: CASSQRGLDTGELFF
j_call: TRBJ2-2
v_call: TRBV3-1/TRBV3-2

cdr3_aa: CASSISPYRGTEAFF
j_call: TRBJ1-1
v_call: TRBV19

cdr3_aa: CASGLAENIQYF
j_call: TRBJ2-4
v_call: TRBV19

cdr3_aa: CASSLGGAADTQYF
j_call: TRBJ2-3
v_call: TRBV7-7

cdr3_aa: CATTDTYNEQFF
j_call: TRBJ2-1
v_call: TRBV19

cdr3_aa: CASSLSPVGQGSYNEQFF
j_call: TRBJ2-1
v_call: TRBV3-1/TRBV3-2

cdr3_aa: CASSESLAGGGNEQFF
j_call: TRBJ2-1
v_call: TRBV6-1

cdr3_aa: CAWRVERVTQYF
j_call: TRBJ2-3
v_call: TRBV30

cdr3_aa: CASSLGSWTSIPQSSYNEQFF
j_call: TRBJ2-1
v_call: TRBV13

cdr3_aa: CASSLVRTGSFNEQFF
j_call: TRBJ2-1
v_call: TRBV7-9

cdr3_aa: CASRPWDSSYNEQFF
j_call: TRBJ2-1
v_call: TRBV5-1

cdr3_aa: CASSEYNEQFF
j_call: TRBJ2-1
v_call: TRBV7-6

cdr3_aa: CASSDIGVAGKNIQYF
j_call: TRBJ2-4
v_call: TRBV2

cdr3_aa: CASSRGGGGNQPQHF
j_call: TRBJ1-5
v_call: TRBV3-1/TRBV3-2

cdr3_aa: CASSLGRYQETQYF
j_call: TRBJ2-5
v_call: TRBV5-1

cdr3_aa: CAISELTGRGNYGYTF
j_call: TRBJ1-2
v_call: TRBV10-3

cdr3_aa: CASSQGIAGSYNEQFF
j_call: TRBJ2-1
v_call: TRBV3-1/TRBV3-2

cdr3_aa: CASSLLSGSSNEQFF
j_call: TRBJ2-1
v_call: TRBV5-1

cdr3_aa: CASSLDWTGETQYF
j_call: TRBJ2-5
v_call: TRBV5-8